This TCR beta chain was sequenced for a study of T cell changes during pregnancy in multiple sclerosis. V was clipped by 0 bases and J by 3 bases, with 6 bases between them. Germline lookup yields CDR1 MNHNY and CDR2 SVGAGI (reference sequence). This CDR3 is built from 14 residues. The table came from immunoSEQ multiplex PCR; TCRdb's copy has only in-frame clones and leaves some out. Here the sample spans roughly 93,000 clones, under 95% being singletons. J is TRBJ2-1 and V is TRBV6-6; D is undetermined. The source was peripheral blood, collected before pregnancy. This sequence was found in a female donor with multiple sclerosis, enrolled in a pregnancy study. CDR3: CASSYSASYNEQFF. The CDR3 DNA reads TGTGCCAGCAGTTACTCAGCAAGCTACAATGAGCAGTTCTTC.